This note documents a single TCR beta chain sequence. No antigen is known for it. TCRbeta library construction was performed incorporating unique molecular identifiers. One entry per CDR3 protein results from TCRdb running MiXCR on the PCR reads. The repertoire holds roughly 30,000 distinct CDR3 sequences, with roughly 6.7% as singletons. The data were obtained in a study of T-cell reconstitution after alpha-beta-depleted transplantation in children. Germline CDR1 is SGHTA and CDR2 is FQGNSA. This CDR3 is 15 amino acids long. Trimming took off 3 bases at V and 1 base at J, with 13 bases between the two ends. Study-wide points: After one year, T-cell counts and TCRbeta diversity mostly came from new T cells. Where some patients showed high TCRbeta diversity at day 60, it came from recipient T cells and thymic progenitors that had survived. There were reportedly several hundred expanded graft clones from which alpha-beta T cells came about two months after transplant.

The origin of this receptor is a child under two years old who had a stem cell transplant for acute myeloid leukemia, so the T cells may come from the graft donor. This material consisted of peripheral blood, taken 60 days after TCRalphabeta/CD19-depleted stem cell transplant. The gene calls are TRBV7-2 and TRBJ2-7; either TRBD1 or TRBD2 may supply D (6 bases each). This CDR3 reads CASSLTGARSYEQYF. CDR3 bases: TGTGCCAGCAGCTTGACGGGGGCGCGTTCCTACGAGCAGTACTTC.